The present T cell receptor (beta chain) was sequenced within a study of control samples from healthy donors and cancer patients. This CDR3 region has 13 residues. Germline CDR1 reads SGHNT; CDR2 reads YENEEA. Between the trimmed V and J ends, which lost 5 bases and 3 bases, there was a span of 10 bases. Assay: immunoSEQ multiplex PCR; the TCRdb copy retains only in-frame clones and omits some. The data hold roughly 86,000 clones, with roughly 91% observed a single time. The rearrangement links TRBV11-3 to TRBJ1-1, with D tentatively TRBD1 (5 bases). This clonotype was obtained from a man aged 30 to 45 in good health. Sequencing input: blood. The CDR3 DNA sequence: TGTGCCAGCAGCCCGGGGCGGTACACTGAAGCTTTCTTT. Its translation: CASSPGRYTEAFF.